This T cell receptor (beta chain) appears in the sequencing data of a study of cytomegalovirus exposure and HLA in healthy donors. Study-level points and caveats: Rare TCR sequences dominated, though some public TCRs recurred in many donors. Productive status was seen about 87% or about 30% of the time for most TCR beta V segments in an earlier analysis. At a 0.05 false discovery rate, a later analysis found approximately 17,000 TCR beta sequences to be associated with HLA alleles.

The CDR3 covers 16 residues. Trimming removed 4 bases at V and 2 bases at J, with 16 bases between. Germline-derived CDR1 and CDR2 are SGDLS and YYNGEE. 13 Jbeta primers and 60 Vbeta primers were used for the PCR. Only in-frame clones appear in the TCRdb table, and some are missing; sequencing was by immunoSEQ multiplex PCR. The sample lists fewer than 200,000 clones, approximately 71% occurring once. This cohort consisted of healthy bone marrow donors. With regard to this clone: Its antigen is still unknown.

The source of this sequence is a girl aged 5 to 17 in good health and CMV-seronegative. Specimen: PBMCs. The V call is TRBV9, the J call TRBJ2-1; unclear D gene. The CDR3 is CASSPVLDRAYNEQFF. CDR3 DNA: TGTGCCAGCAGCCCTGTCCTGGATCGGGCCTACAATGAGCAGTTCTTC.